A selection of T cell receptor beta chains follows, all from one sample in a study of T-cell reconstitution after alpha-beta-depleted transplantation in children. TCRdb called the PCR reads again in MiXCR, with one record for every CDR3 protein. Counted here are roughly 110,000 distinct CDR3 sequences, approximately 10% occurring once; the ten biggest clones make up under 40%. The sample here was PBMCs, taken before TCRalphabeta/CD19-depleted stem cell transplant. The receptors derive from a boy between 2 and 10 years old with acute lymphoblastic leukemia, due to receive a stem cell transplant. CDR3s include the opening cysteine and the closing phenylalanine or tryptophan. The order of the fields is D gene, V gene, J gene, clone size, CDR3 DNA, CDR3 protein. The D gene is left open where the match is weak. Clone size appears in some rows only: once, few, many, or a class for an expanded clone.

d_call: NA
v_call: TRBV7-9
j_call: TRBJ1-1
clone_size: NA
cdr3_nt: TGTGCCAGCAGCGACAGACGGAGTGAAGCTTTCTTT
cdr3_aa: CASSDRRSEAFF

d_call: TRBD2
v_call: TRBV6-5
j_call: TRBJ2-1
clone_size: many
cdr3_nt: TGTGCCAGCAGTTTAACCGGGACTAGCGGGCCAAAGGATGAGCAGTTCTTC
cdr3_aa: CASSLTGTSGPKDEQFF

d_call: TRBD1
v_call: TRBV12-3/TRBV12-4
j_call: TRBJ2-5
clone_size: many
cdr3_nt: TGTGCCAGCAGTTACGGGACAGGGCAAGAGACCCAGTACTTC
cdr3_aa: CASSYGTGQETQYF

d_call: NA
v_call: TRBV7-8
j_call: TRBJ1-6
clone_size: NA
cdr3_nt: TGTGCCAGCAGCTTCCGGGGGTCCGCCCCAAATTCACCCCTCCACTTT
cdr3_aa: CASSFRGSAPNSPLHF

d_call: NA
v_call: TRBV5-1
j_call: TRBJ2-7
clone_size: few
cdr3_nt: TGCGCCAGCAGCTTGGAGTCGACCAAACTTCCCCAACAATTC
cdr3_aa: CASSLESTKLPQQF

d_call: TRBD1
v_call: TRBV7-2
j_call: TRBJ1-6
clone_size: few
cdr3_nt: TGTGCCAGCAGCCCCCTATGGACAGGGCAATCACCCCTCCACTTT
cdr3_aa: CASSPLWTGQSPLHF

d_call: NA
v_call: TRBV6-6
j_call: TRBJ1-6
clone_size: many
cdr3_nt: TGTGCCAGCGGAATCAATTCACCCCTCCACTTT
cdr3_aa: CASGINSPLHF

d_call: NA
v_call: TRBV12-3/TRBV12-4
j_call: TRBJ2-3
clone_size: many
cdr3_nt: TGTGCCAGCAGTTCCGGGGGAGGCGCAGATACGCAGTATTTT
cdr3_aa: CASSSGGGADTQYF

d_call: TRBD2
v_call: TRBV20-1
j_call: TRBJ2-1
clone_size: many
cdr3_nt: TGCAGTGCACCTAAGGGACTAGCGGGGATCAATGAGCAGTTCTTC
cdr3_aa: CSAPKGLAGINEQFF

d_call: NA
v_call: TRBV25-1
j_call: TRBJ2-3
clone_size: few
cdr3_nt: TGTGCCAGCCACCCCCAGGGGACAGATACGCAGTATTTT
cdr3_aa: CASHPQGTDTQYF

d_call: NA
v_call: TRBV7-8
j_call: TRBJ1-5
clone_size: NA
cdr3_nt: TGTGCCAGCAGCTTAGCGGCTTATAGCAATCAGCCCCAGCATTTT
cdr3_aa: CASSLAAYSNQPQHF

d_call: TRBD1
v_call: TRBV5-1
j_call: TRBJ1-1
clone_size: NA
cdr3_nt: TGCGCCAGCAGCCGAGGACAGGGTGGGGGCACTGAAGCTTTCTTT
cdr3_aa: CASSRGQGGGTEAFF

d_call: NA
v_call: TRBV7-6
j_call: TRBJ2-1
clone_size: many
cdr3_nt: TGTGCCAGCAGCTTTTCTGCGAGTACTCTCAATGAGCAGTTCTTC
cdr3_aa: CASSFSASTLNEQFF

d_call: NA
v_call: TRBV2
j_call: TRBJ2-7
clone_size: NA
cdr3_nt: TGTGCCAGCAGTGTTGGAACCGAGCAGTACTTC
cdr3_aa: CASSVGTEQYF

d_call: TRBD2
v_call: TRBV18
j_call: TRBJ2-1
clone_size: few
cdr3_nt: TGTGCCAGCTCACCGAAAAGACTAGCGGGAGGGCGAAAGTCCTACAATGAGCAGTTCTTC
cdr3_aa: CASSPKRLAGGRKSYNEQFF

d_call: NA
v_call: TRBV6-5
j_call: TRBJ2-1
clone_size: few
cdr3_nt: TGTGCCAGCAGTTACCCTCCTCCAGTCAATGAGCAGTTCTTC
cdr3_aa: CASSYPPPVNEQFF

d_call: NA
v_call: TRBV12-3/TRBV12-4
j_call: TRBJ2-1
clone_size: NA
cdr3_nt: TGTGCCAGCAGTGCCGGGACCCCGGTCAATGAGCAGTTCTTC
cdr3_aa: CASSAGTPVNEQFF

d_call: NA
v_call: TRBV2
j_call: TRBJ2-7
clone_size: few
cdr3_nt: TGTGCCAGCAGTACCCAGTCAGACAGATACTCCTACGAGCAGTACTTC
cdr3_aa: CASSTQSDRYSYEQYF

d_call: NA
v_call: TRBV5-1
j_call: TRBJ2-2
clone_size: few
cdr3_nt: TGCGCCAGCAGCGCTCCGGGACTGTACACCGGGGAGCTGTTTTTT
cdr3_aa: CASSAPGLYTGELFF

d_call: NA
v_call: TRBV7-9
j_call: TRBJ2-7
clone_size: NA
cdr3_nt: TGTGCCAGCAGCTTATCAGGCTACTACGAGCAGTACTTC
cdr3_aa: CASSLSGYYEQYF

d_call: NA
v_call: TRBV12-3/TRBV12-4
j_call: TRBJ2-1
clone_size: NA
cdr3_nt: TGTGCCAGCAGCACAGACAACTACAATGAGCAGTTCTTC
cdr3_aa: CASSTDNYNEQFF

d_call: NA
v_call: TRBV10-2
j_call: TRBJ1-5
clone_size: few
cdr3_nt: TGCGCCAGCAGTGAGACGTACTCAGCGGTGGGGCCCCAGCATTTT
cdr3_aa: CASSETYSAVGPQHF

d_call: NA
v_call: TRBV5-1
j_call: TRBJ2-7
clone_size: NA
cdr3_nt: TGCGCCAGCAGCTTACCCGGGGGCGGCTCCTACGAGCAGTACTTC
cdr3_aa: CASSLPGGGSYEQYF

d_call: TRBD1
v_call: TRBV14
j_call: TRBJ2-3
clone_size: few
cdr3_nt: TGTGCCAGCAGCCAAGGAGACAGGGGAGAGTCAGATACGCAGTATTTT
cdr3_aa: CASSQGDRGESDTQYF

d_call: NA
v_call: TRBV4-2
j_call: TRBJ1-2
clone_size: many
cdr3_nt: TGTGCCAGCAGCCAAGAATCCCACGGAGCTAACTATGGCTACACCTTC
cdr3_aa: CASSQESHGANYGYTF

d_call: TRBD2
v_call: TRBV3-1
j_call: TRBJ2-1
clone_size: NA
cdr3_nt: TGTGCCAGCAGCCAGGTAGTCGGAGGGCCCGGGGGGAATGAGCAGTTCTTC
cdr3_aa: CASSQVVGGPGGNEQFF

d_call: TRBD2
v_call: TRBV18
j_call: TRBJ2-2
clone_size: NA
cdr3_nt: TGTGCCAGCTCACTACTTATAAGCGGGACGAACACCGGGGAGCTGTTTTTT
cdr3_aa: CASSLLISGTNTGELFF

d_call: NA
v_call: TRBV4-2
j_call: TRBJ1-6
clone_size: many
cdr3_nt: TGTGCCAGCAGCCAAGATATTGAGGATTCACCCCTCCACTTT
cdr3_aa: CASSQDIEDSPLHF

d_call: NA
v_call: TRBV5-1
j_call: TRBJ1-2
clone_size: many
cdr3_nt: TGCGCCAGCAGCCCTCTTACTTTCGACTATGGCTACACCTTC
cdr3_aa: CASSPLTFDYGYTF

d_call: TRBD2
v_call: TRBV9
j_call: TRBJ2-1
clone_size: few
cdr3_nt: TGTGCCAGCAGCGTAGATGGTAGCGGGAGGGCCGGCTACAATGAGCAGTTCTTC
cdr3_aa: CASSVDGSGRAGYNEQFF

d_call: NA
v_call: TRBV6-5
j_call: TRBJ2-7
clone_size: NA
cdr3_nt: TGTGCCAGCCAAAGACCCAACAGGGCCTACGAGCAGTACTTC
cdr3_aa: CASQRPNRAYEQYF

d_call: NA
v_call: TRBV18
j_call: TRBJ1-1
clone_size: NA
cdr3_nt: TGTGCCAGCCCCCGGCGGGTCACTGAAGCTTTCTTT
cdr3_aa: CASPRRVTEAFF

d_call: TRBD1
v_call: TRBV5-1
j_call: TRBJ1-2
clone_size: few
cdr3_nt: TGCGCCAGCAGCTCCGGGACAGGGAATAGTTATGGCTACACCTTC
cdr3_aa: CASSSGTGNSYGYTF

d_call: NA
v_call: TRBV5-1
j_call: TRBJ2-7
clone_size: many
cdr3_nt: TGCGCCAGCAGCTTGAGGGATAGAACGGGCCACGAGCAGTACTTC
cdr3_aa: CASSLRDRTGHEQYF

d_call: TRBD2
v_call: TRBV6-1
j_call: TRBJ2-1
clone_size: few
cdr3_nt: TGTGCCAGCAGTGAAAATCCAGCGGGAGGGCCGGGAAATGAGCAGTTCTTC
cdr3_aa: CASSENPAGGPGNEQFF

d_call: NA
v_call: TRBV18
j_call: TRBJ1-1
clone_size: NA
cdr3_nt: TGTGCCAGCTCACCAAAGGAAGGTGGTGAAGCTTTCTTT
cdr3_aa: CASSPKEGGEAFF

d_call: TRBD1
v_call: TRBV5-1
j_call: TRBJ1-4
clone_size: NA
cdr3_nt: TGCGCCAGCAGCTTGTGGCAGGGGGGTGAAAAACTGTTTTTT
cdr3_aa: CASSLWQGGEKLFF

d_call: NA
v_call: TRBV20-1
j_call: TRBJ2-1
clone_size: many
cdr3_nt: TGCAGTGCTAGTGGGCTAGATGATGAGCAGTTCTTC
cdr3_aa: CSASGLDDEQFF

d_call: NA
v_call: TRBV20-1
j_call: TRBJ1-4
clone_size: NA
cdr3_nt: TGCGGTGCTAGTCCCGGGGGGGGTGAAAAACTGTTTTTT
cdr3_aa: CGASPGGGEKLFF

d_call: NA
v_call: TRBV7-9
j_call: TRBJ2-1
clone_size: many
cdr3_nt: TGTGCCAGCAGCTTGGATCCAATGGTAGCGGTCTACAATGAGCAGTTCTTC
cdr3_aa: CASSLDPMVAVYNEQFF

d_call: NA
v_call: TRBV30
j_call: TRBJ1-1
clone_size: few
cdr3_nt: TGTGCCTGGAGAGACCAGGGAAGCACTGAAGCTTTCTTT
cdr3_aa: CAWRDQGSTEAFF

d_call: TRBD1
v_call: TRBV12-3/TRBV12-4
j_call: TRBJ2-6
clone_size: many
cdr3_nt: TGTGCCAGCAAGACAGGGACCGGGGCCAACGTCCTGACTTTC
cdr3_aa: CASKTGTGANVLTF

d_call: NA
v_call: TRBV29-1
j_call: TRBJ1-2
clone_size: NA
cdr3_nt: TGCAGCGTTGGGGGGCACGGTGGATATGGCTACACCTTC
cdr3_aa: CSVGGHGGYGYTF